This paragraph covers one TCR beta chain sequence. V was pared by 4 bases and J by 2 bases, with 9 bases of the junction left unmatched. There are 16 residues in the CDR3. Per germline, CDR1 DFQATT and CDR2 SNEGSKA (reference sequence). The data belong to a study of CD8 T cells in Susac syndrome. FACS enriched CD8+ TEMRA cells, while bulk CD8+ and CD4+ were negatively isolated. RNA was extracted with the RNeasy kit, and a quantity of roughly 0.5 to 1 ug was reverse transcribed using random hexamers. TCRdb re-derived calls from the immunoSEQ multiplex PCR reads in MiXCR, one entry per CDR3 protein. The repertoire holds 200,000 to 250,000 distinct CDR3 sequences, about 96% seen once, with roughly 0.1% in the top ten.

This chain uses TRBV20-1 with TRBJ1-2; TRBD1 aligns across 11 bases. The specimen sequenced was CD4+ T cells from PBMCs. The TCR comes from a human donor with multiple sclerosis. CDR3 in amino acids: CSANKRGQGDNYGYTF. The CDR3 nucleotides read TGCAGTGCTAACAAAAGGGGACAGGGGGACAACTATGGCTACACCTTC.